The rows below give T cell receptor beta chains drawn from one sample of a study of CD8 T cells in Susac syndrome. From the immunoSEQ multiplex PCR reads, TCRdb called clonotypes with MiXCR, one entry per CDR3 protein. The sample consists of around 150,000 distinct CDR3 sequences, over 85% of them appearing once. Material: CD4+ T cells from PBMCs. The receptors here all came from a human donor in good health. Both conserved end residues are part of each CDR3. A D gene is named only where the DNA matches it firmly. Clone size is not always given. Where it is, it says once, few, many or a class for expanded clones.

13,TRBJ1-5,TRBD1,TRBV29-1,-,CSVQGAYNQPQHF,TGCAGCGTTCAGGGGGCCTACAATCAGCCCCAGCATTTT
13,TRBJ1-1,TRBD1,TRBV29-1,-,CSGLGQGNTEAFF,TGCAGCGGGTTGGGACAGGGGAACACTGAAGCTTTCTTT
13,TRBJ2-7,-,TRBV3-1,-,CASSQIGNYEQYF,TGTGCCAGCAGTCAAATAGGGAACTACGAGCAGTACTTC
14,TRBJ2-1,TRBD1,TRBV5-1,-,CASSGLTGVNEQFF,TGCGCCAGCAGCGGATTGACAGGGGTCAATGAGCAGTTCTTC
14,TRBJ2-3,-,TRBV5-1,-,CASSLMAGTDTQYF,TGCGCCAGCAGCTTGATGGCAGGGACAGATACGCAGTATTTT
18,TRBJ2-3,-,TRBV9,-,CASSAVGIGDRSTDTQYF,TGTGCCAGCAGCGCCGTAGGGATAGGGGATAGGAGCACAGATACGCAGTATTTT
15,TRBJ2-1,TRBD1,TRBV19,-,CASSRGQGSYNEQFF,TGTGCCAGTAGTAGAGGACAGGGTTCCTACAATGAGCAGTTCTTC
13,TRBJ2-7,-,TRBV6-2/TRBV6-3,-,CAVKLSGSYEQYF,TGTGCCGTCAAATTAAGCGGCTCCTACGAGCAGTACTTC
15,TRBJ1-6,-,TRBV12-3/TRBV12-4,-,CASSLGGGVDSPLHF,TGTGCCAGCAGTTTAGGTGGGGGGGTTGATTCACCCCTCCACTTT
11,TRBJ2-7,-,TRBV12-3/TRBV12-4,-,CASSFLGEQYF,TGTGCCAGCAGTTTTCTGGGCGAGCAGTACTTC
13,TRBJ1-1,-,TRBV7-3,-,CASSLRTNTEAFF,TGTGCCAGCAGCTTACGGACGAACACTGAAGCTTTCTTT
15,TRBJ2-7,TRBD1,TRBV29-1,-,CSVPARTGPVGEQYF,TGCAGCGTTCCCGCTAGGACAGGGCCTGTGGGGGAGCAGTACTTC
14,TRBJ2-6,-,TRBV18,once,CASSPDPGANVLTF,TGTGCCAGCTCACCGGACCCCGGGGCCAACGTCCTGACTTTC
15,TRBJ1-5,TRBD1,TRBV9,-,CASSVEGAGNQPQHF,TGTGCCAGCAGCGTAGAGGGGGCTGGCAATCAGCCCCAGCATTTT